The clone carrying this T cell receptor beta chain was recorded at least ten times. The antigen remains undetermined. The source of the PBMCs was around 10 ml of fresh peripheral blood. The sample comes from a study of T cells in Graves' hyperthyroidism and ophthalmopathy. Turning to the study itself: At the time of initial diagnosis and before any treatment, peripheral blood was collected.

CDR3 length equals 14 residues. Between the trimmed V and J ends, which lost 2 bases and 5 bases, there was a span of 13 bases. The V gene's germline CDR1 is MGHRA and CDR2 YSYEKL. Study-wide results and caveats: A median roughly six months before onset, the model predicted ophthalmopathy.

Researchers amplified the TCR beta CDR3 regions from RNA transcripts. During a first-round RT-PCR of the TCR CDR3, the HTBI primer set was used. TCRdb called the multiplex PCR reads again in MiXCR, with one record for every CDR3 protein. The table has fewer than 850,000 distinct CDR3 sequences, 17% seen once. Sequencing was carried out using blood. The chain carries TRBV4-1 and TRBJ2-7; D is tentatively TRBD1 or TRBD2 (5 bases each). The TCR originated in a man in his forties or fifties with Graves' hyperthyroidism. The CDR3 sequence: CASSQRQGEDEQYF. DNA of the CDR3: TGCGCCAGCAGCCAAAGGCAGGGAGAGGACGAGCAGTACTTC.